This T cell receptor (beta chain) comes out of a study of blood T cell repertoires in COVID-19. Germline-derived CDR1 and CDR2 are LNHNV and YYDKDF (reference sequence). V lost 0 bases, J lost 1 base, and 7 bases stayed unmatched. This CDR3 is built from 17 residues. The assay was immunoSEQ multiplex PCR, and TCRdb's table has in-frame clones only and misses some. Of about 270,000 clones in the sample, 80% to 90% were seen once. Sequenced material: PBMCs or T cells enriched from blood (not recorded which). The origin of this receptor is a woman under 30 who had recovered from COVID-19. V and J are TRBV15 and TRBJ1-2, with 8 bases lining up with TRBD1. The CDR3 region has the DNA TGTGCCACCAGCAGAGAATACGGGACAGGAAATAACTATGGCTACACCTTC. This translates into CATSREYGTGNNYGYTF.